This record looks at one T cell receptor beta chain sequence and its context. The table came from immunoSEQ multiplex PCR; TCRdb's copy has only in-frame clones and leaves some out. The sample contains just over 150,000 clones, around nine tenths of which appear only once. The data are from a study of control samples from healthy donors and cancer patients. This CDR3 region has 14 residues. The V and J ends lost 10 bases and 1 base, in that order; junction bases with no gene match: 5. Germline V gene data show CDR1 as SGHDT and CDR2 as YYEEEE. V usage is TRBV5-6 and J usage is TRBJ2-6; 7 bases fit TRBD2. The sample was blood. The TCR sequence derives from a man aged 30 to 39 in good health. The CDR3, as DNA: TGTGCCGGGAGGGCTTTATCTGGGGCCAACGTCCTGACTTTC. This sequence encodes CAGRALSGANVLTF.